This entry lists 6 T cell receptor beta chains sequenced from one sample in a study of blood T cell repertoires in COVID-19. The table came from immunoSEQ multiplex PCR; TCRdb's copy has only in-frame clones and leaves some out. The sample includes about 200,000 clones, around four fifths of them seen just once. Input material: peripheral blood. All receptors come from a man aged 55 to 70 with COVID-19, enrolled during active disease.

V and J are TRBV28 and TRBJ1-1, with TRBD1 matching over 8 bases. The ends lost 5 bases at V and 10 bases at J; junction bases unmatched: 15. The CDR3 has 15 residues. In germline, CDR1 is MDHEN, CDR2 SYDVKM. CDR3 DNA: TGTGCCAGCAGTAGAGCAGGGGGCGCCTTGGTTGCAGCTTTCTTT. Its translation: CASSRAGGALVAAFF.

As regards this clone: Other DNA sequences in the sample encode the same CDR3. The chain joins TRBV6-5 to TRBJ1-1, with a weak D call TRBD1 (6 bases). The CDR3 runs 12 residues. Germline V gives CDR1 MNHEY, CDR2 SVGAGI. Trimming took off 6 bases at V and 3 bases at J, with 8 bases between the two ends. CDR3 DNA sequence: TGTGCCAGCAGGGGGGGGCACACTGAAGCTTTCTTT. Translation: CASRGGHTEAFF.

The J gene is TRBJ2-5, the V gene TRBV12-3 or TRBV12-4; no clear D gene. This CDR3 is built from 11 residues. Trimming removed 4 bases at V and 4 bases at J, with 4 bases between. CDR3 sequence (DNA): TGTGCCAGCAGTTGGAGAGAGACCCAGTACTTC. It translates to CASSWRETQYF.

A single count supports this clone. The J gene is TRBJ1-4, the V gene TRBV6-5, with D possibly matching TRBD1 (5 bases). The CDR3 has 15 residues. Trimming took off 0 bases at V and 8 bases at J, with 13 bases between the two ends. Germline lookup yields CDR1 MNHEY and CDR2 SVGAGI. This CDR3 is CASSYSKGWGEKLFF. As DNA, the CDR3 is TGTGCCAGCAGTTACTCGAAAGGGTGGGGCGAAAAACTGTTTTTT.

This clone appeared a few times. The V call is TRBV5-1, the J call TRBJ1-5, with D maybe TRBD1 (5 bases). V lost 0 bases and J 7 bases, leaving 14 bases between the germline ends. The CDR3 totals 15 residues. From germline, CDR1 is SGHRS and CDR2 YFSETQ. The CDR3: CASSLGPGNQQPQHF. CDR3 bases: TGCGCCAGCAGCTTGGGTCCAGGGAATCAGCAGCCCCAGCATTTT.

The J gene is TRBJ1-3, the V gene TRBV12-3 or TRBV12-4; D is ambiguous. The CDR3 extends over 13 amino acids. The V end lost 6 bases, the J end lost 4 bases, and 10 bases lay between the germline ends. The CDR3 coding sequence is TGTGCCAGCAGCCTGATGAGCGGAAACACCATATATTTT. The encoded protein is CASSLMSGNTIYF.